A selection of T cell receptor beta chains follows, all from one sample in a study of CD8 T cells in Susac syndrome. One entry per CDR3 protein, called by TCRdb with MiXCR from the immunoSEQ multiplex PCR reads. The repertoire includes about 150,000 distinct CDR3 sequences, 90% to 95% of them detected once, and around 0.1% sits in the top ten. The material sequenced was CD4+ T cells from PBMCs. The receptors derive from a human donor with multiple sclerosis. The CDR3 runs from the conserved cysteine through the conserved F or W. Clone size is given for some rows only: seen once, a few or many times, or a class if the clone is expanded.

v_call: TRBV18
cdr3_length: 16
clone_size: -
cdr3_aa: CASSPASGSRDVEQFF

v_call: TRBV14
cdr3_length: 13
clone_size: few
cdr3_aa: CASSQRLGETQYF

v_call: TRBV5-1
cdr3_length: 15
clone_size: -
cdr3_aa: CASSLSRTANTEAFF

v_call: TRBV2
cdr3_length: 15
clone_size: -
cdr3_aa: CATSRGGPMNTEAFF

v_call: TRBV4-3
cdr3_length: 18
clone_size: -
cdr3_aa: CASSQAFGTGVRNQPQHF

v_call: TRBV7-2
cdr3_length: 13
clone_size: -
cdr3_aa: CASSPTGFGELFF

v_call: TRBV29-1
cdr3_length: 11
clone_size: -
cdr3_aa: CSVGSEETQYF

v_call: TRBV5-1
cdr3_length: 16
clone_size: once
cdr3_aa: CASTSSSGAYQETQYF

v_call: TRBV3-1
cdr3_length: 17
clone_size: -
cdr3_aa: CASSQDPRSIWGETQYF

v_call: TRBV20-1
cdr3_length: 16
clone_size: -
cdr3_aa: CSARKSGTGSNQPQHF

v_call: TRBV10-3
cdr3_length: 13
clone_size: -
cdr3_aa: CAISGRGLWGYTF

v_call: TRBV5-1
cdr3_length: 14
clone_size: -
cdr3_aa: CASSSTAGRGSYTF

v_call: TRBV5-6
cdr3_length: 15
clone_size: -
cdr3_aa: CASSLYSPGTGELFF

v_call: TRBV4-3
cdr3_length: 14
clone_size: -
cdr3_aa: CASGQGIRAGELFF

v_call: TRBV27
cdr3_length: 14
clone_size: -
cdr3_aa: CASSFREGPYEQYF

v_call: TRBV6-1
cdr3_length: 15
clone_size: -
cdr3_aa: CASSEGQGWGDTQYF

v_call: TRBV7-9
cdr3_length: 14
clone_size: -
cdr3_aa: CASSLGAPQETQYF

v_call: TRBV3-1
cdr3_length: 18
clone_size: -
cdr3_aa: CASSQESGPARFIETQYF

v_call: TRBV27
cdr3_length: 16
clone_size: -
cdr3_aa: CASSFSRGSDTGELFF

v_call: TRBV2
cdr3_length: 12
clone_size: once
cdr3_aa: CASGLGLQPQHF

v_call: TRBV20-1
cdr3_length: 13
clone_size: -
cdr3_aa: CSAPGVAKNIQYF

v_call: TRBV2
cdr3_length: 14
clone_size: -
cdr3_aa: CASSVEGWDTEAFF

v_call: TRBV12-3/TRBV12-4
cdr3_length: 13
clone_size: -
cdr3_aa: CASSFNRISEQYF

v_call: TRBV6-1
cdr3_length: 15
clone_size: -
cdr3_aa: CASSETLGTTDEQYF

v_call: TRBV3-1
cdr3_length: 16
clone_size: -
cdr3_aa: CASSHVGQGGQETQYF

v_call: TRBV7-2
cdr3_length: 13
clone_size: once
cdr3_aa: CASSTGGLEKLFF

v_call: TRBV10-2
cdr3_length: 16
clone_size: -
cdr3_aa: CASPLAGERRSYEQYF

v_call: TRBV6-6
cdr3_length: 13
clone_size: -
cdr3_aa: CASSYEEYNEQFF

v_call: TRBV27
cdr3_length: 13
clone_size: -
cdr3_aa: CASSLRVPHEQYF

v_call: TRBV29-1
cdr3_length: 8
clone_size: -
cdr3_aa: CSAKGYTF

v_call: TRBV5-8
cdr3_length: 15
clone_size: once
cdr3_aa: CASSSGWEAGIGYTF

v_call: TRBV20-1
cdr3_length: 13
clone_size: -
cdr3_aa: CSAITGTYNEQFF

v_call: TRBV20-1
cdr3_length: 14
clone_size: -
cdr3_aa: CSARGGGFYNEQFF

v_call: TRBV12-3/TRBV12-4
cdr3_length: 11
clone_size: once
cdr3_aa: CASTLGSEQYF

v_call: TRBV6-5
cdr3_length: 11
clone_size: -
cdr3_aa: CATNLNTEAFF

v_call: TRBV18
cdr3_length: 15
clone_size: -
cdr3_aa: CASTKTTDGGETQYF

v_call: TRBV5-5
cdr3_length: 18
clone_size: -
cdr3_aa: CASESTVSQQSRANVLTF

v_call: TRBV3-1
cdr3_length: 12
clone_size: once
cdr3_aa: CASSQNGEKLFF

v_call: TRBV28
cdr3_length: 12
clone_size: once
cdr3_aa: CASSQGRVQAFF

v_call: TRBV15
cdr3_length: 15
clone_size: -
cdr3_aa: CATSSLTANTGELFF

v_call: TRBV30
cdr3_length: 13
clone_size: -
cdr3_aa: CAWKRGSSGGYTF

v_call: TRBV27
cdr3_length: 13
clone_size: once
cdr3_aa: CASSFSSRETQYF

v_call: TRBV30
cdr3_length: 15
clone_size: -
cdr3_aa: CAWSVKGLQAYEQYF

v_call: TRBV30
cdr3_length: 13
clone_size: -
cdr3_aa: CASGGRRYYEQFF

v_call: TRBV30
cdr3_length: 13
clone_size: -
cdr3_aa: CAWSDGREYGYTF

v_call: TRBV6-6
cdr3_length: 15
clone_size: -
cdr3_aa: CASSFSGILQDTQYF

v_call: TRBV6-6
cdr3_length: 13
clone_size: -
cdr3_aa: CASRNQGPGELFF

v_call: TRBV12-3/TRBV12-4
cdr3_length: 13
clone_size: -
cdr3_aa: CASSLTQGNTIYF

v_call: TRBV6-5
cdr3_length: 14
clone_size: -
cdr3_aa: CASSILGGRYEQYF

v_call: TRBV2
cdr3_length: 14
clone_size: once
cdr3_aa: CASRSQGMAGELFF

v_call: TRBV4-2
cdr3_length: 20
clone_size: -
cdr3_aa: CASSQDVVGAGIQSYNEQFF

v_call: TRBV20-1
cdr3_length: 13
clone_size: -
cdr3_aa: CSARVGQQETQYF

v_call: TRBV6-5
cdr3_length: 19
clone_size: -
cdr3_aa: CASSYSGAGGTLAKNIQYF

v_call: TRBV30
cdr3_length: 15
clone_size: -
cdr3_aa: CAWTPFSGLLNEQFF

v_call: TRBV6-1
cdr3_length: 14
clone_size: -
cdr3_aa: CASSKGGSNQPQHF